Listed here is a single T cell receptor beta chain. Its antigen is currently unknown. Every bit of the isolated RNA underwent reverse transcription, so sequencing read expressed TCRB transcripts. The method was immunoSEQ multiplex PCR; TCRdb's version includes in-frame clones alone and lacks a portion of them. The sample lists about 340,000 clones, approximately 13% occurring once. This entry belongs to a study of beta chain features in type 1 diabetes. General study points: Shortening that was moderate but significant affected the TCRB CDR3s of Type 1 diabetes patients in all four CD4+ subsets. TCRB rearrangement may or may not be influenced by HLA type; here this remained unresolved. Among type 1 diabetes patients, VDJ junctions had fewer insertions and more deletions.

The CDR3 contains 17 residues. With 6 bases removed from V and 0 bases from J, the gap between germline ends came to 15 bases. Germline CDR1 reads MNHEY; CDR2 reads SMNVEV (reference sequence). Sorted populations all had greater than 98% purity. This clonotype was sampled from a woman aged 18-29 years with type 1 diabetes. The chain couples TRBV27 to TRBJ2-6; tentatively, D is TRBD2 (5 bases). The specimen sequenced was naive CD4+ T cells from blood. CDR3 coding DNA: TGTGCCAGCAGCCCCGTGTCCGGGATCTCTGGGGCCAACGTCCTGACTTTC. Translated, it gives CASSPVSGISGANVLTF.